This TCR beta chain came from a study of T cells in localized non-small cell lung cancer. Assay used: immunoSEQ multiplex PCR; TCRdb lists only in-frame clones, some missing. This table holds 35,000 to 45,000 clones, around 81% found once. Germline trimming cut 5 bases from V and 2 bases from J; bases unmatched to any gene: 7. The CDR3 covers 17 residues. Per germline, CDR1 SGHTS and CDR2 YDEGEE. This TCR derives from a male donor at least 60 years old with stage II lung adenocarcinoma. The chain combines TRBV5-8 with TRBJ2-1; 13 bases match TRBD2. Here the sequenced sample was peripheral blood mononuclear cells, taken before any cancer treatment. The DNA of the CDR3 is TGTGCCAGCAGTTCAGGACTAGCGGGAGTACCCTACAATGAGCAGTTCTTC. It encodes CASSSGLAGVPYNEQFF.